The 15 T cell receptor beta chains reported below all come from one sample, sequenced in a study of vaccination effects on CD4 cells after COVID-19. Pools of viral peptides were used by the ViraFEST assay to expand antigen-specific CD4+ T cells ahead of sequencing. An approximately nine-day culture period preceded the isolation of CD4+ T cells. The healthy vaccine recipients, who had no prior SARS-CoV-2 infection, showed negative nucleocapsid antibodies. No antigen has been assigned to these receptors. This table comes from immunoSEQ multiplex PCR, and its TCRdb copy is limited to in-frame clones, with some not included. The table has about 24,000 clones, about 70% seen once; the top ten hold 10%. Sequenced here: CD4+ T cells from PBMCs cultured with HCoV-NL63 spike peptides, sampled before COVID-19 vaccination. These receptor sequences come from a human donor who received a COVID-19 vaccine.

The CDR3 spells CASSQDQGRVESGANVLTF. CDR3 bases: TGTGCCAGCAGCCAAGATCAAGGCAGGGTGGAGTCTGGGGCCAACGTCCTGACTTTC. The V and J genes are TRBV3-1 (or the pseudogene TRBV3-2) and TRBJ2-6, with D perhaps matching TRBD1 (5 bases). This CDR3 is built from 19 residues. Trimming shortened V by 0 bases and J by 1 base, and 16 bases separated the two germline ends. The V gene's germline CDR1 is LGHDT and CDR2 YNNKEL (reference sequence).

This chain links TRBV2 with TRBJ2-7, with D uncertain. CDR3 length: 10 residues. The germline V gene encodes CDR1 SNHLY and CDR2 FYNNEI. Trimming pared 4 bases from V and 3 bases from J, leaving 1 base between. This CDR3 is CASSVYEQYF. The CDR3 nucleotides are TGTGCCAGCAGTGTCTACGAGCAGTACTTC.

The rearrangement joins TRBV5-4 to TRBJ2-1, with D tentatively TRBD1 or TRBD2 (5 bases each). Deletions cut 3 bases from V and 4 bases from J, with 14 bases between. The CDR3 contains 15 residues. Germline V CDR1 and CDR2: SGHNT, YYREEE (reference sequence). CDR3 residues: CASSSRLGVYNEQFF. Here the CDR3 DNA reads TGTGCCAGCAGCTCCAGGTTGGGGGTTTACAATGAGCAGTTCTTC.

The V and J genes are TRBV20-1 and TRBJ2-1; 10 bases are shared with TRBD2. The CDR3 totals 16 residues. Germline values: CDR1 DFQATT, CDR2 SNEGSKA (reference sequence). Trimming took 3 bases from V and 8 from J; bases not matched to a gene: 13. CDR3 loop: CSASSDERGGLDEQFF. DNA of the CDR3: TGCAGTGCTAGTTCGGATGAGCGGGGGGGGTTGGATGAGCAGTTCTTC.

This chain joins TRBV6-5 and TRBJ2-1; 9 nucleotides match TRBD1. CDR3 length: 15 residues. The germline gives CDR1 MNHEY, CDR2 SVGAGI. V was clipped by 5 bases and J by 8 bases; unmatched bases: 10. The CDR3, as DNA: TGTGCCAGCAGTCCTCGGGACAGGGATACGGATGAGCAGTTCTTC. Translating gives CASSPRDRDTDEQFF.

On this clone itself: This sample also contains other DNA sequences that code for the same CDR3. V and J are TRBV18 and TRBJ2-5; D is tentatively TRBD1 or TRBD2 (5 bases each). Germline values: CDR1 KGHSH, CDR2 LQKENI. Trimming stripped 2 bases from V and 1 base from J, with 5 bases between. This CDR3 comprises 13 residues. As DNA, the CDR3 is TGTGCCAGCTCACCAGGGACCCAAGAGACCCAGTACTTC. Protein: CASSPGTQETQYF.

The chain joins TRBV16 to TRBJ2-3; D may be TRBD1 or TRBD2 (5 bases each). Trimming shortened V by 4 bases and J by 2 bases, and 16 bases separated the two germline ends. The CDR3 runs to 16 residues. Germline-derived CDR1 and CDR2 are KGHSY and FQNENV. CDR3 loop: CASSPYGTGLTDTQYF. CDR3 coding DNA: TGTGCCAGCAGCCCCTACGGGACGGGCCTCACAGATACGCAGTATTTT. Full variable domain (remainder filled in from reference TRBV16 and TRBJ2-3): GEEVAQTPKHLVRGEGQKAKLYCAPIKGHSYVFWYQQVLKNEFKFLISFQNENVFDETGMPKERFSAKCLPNSPCSLEIQATKLEDSAVYFCASSPYGTGLTDTQYFGPGTRLTVL.

The chain joins TRBV11-2 to TRBJ1-1; D call uncertain. The CDR3 runs to 16 residues. Trimming pared 5 bases from V and 3 bases from J, leaving 19 bases between. The germline gives CDR1 SGHAT, CDR2 FQNNGV. Here the CDR3 reads CASSQFGPGGHTEAFF. CDR3 bases: TGTGCCAGCAGCCAATTCGGACCGGGAGGACACACTGAAGCTTTCTTT. Complete variable domain (other parts from reference TRBV11-2 and TRBJ1-1): EAGVAQSPRYKIIEKRQSVAFWCNPISGHATLYWYQQILGQGPKLLIQFQNNGVVDDSQLPKDRFSAERLKGVDSTLKIQPAKLEDSAVYLCASSQFGPGGHTEAFFGQGTRLTVV.

The rearrangement joins TRBV5-1 to TRBJ2-7, with 10 bases that match TRBD1. Unmatched junction bases numbered 4, after V lost 2 bases and J lost 5 bases. From germline, CDR1 is SGHRS and CDR2 YFSETQ. The CDR3 spans 14 residues. CDR3 DNA sequence: TGCGCCAGCAGCTTAGGGACAGGGGACGACGAGCAGTACTTC. This sequence encodes CASSLGTGDDEQYF.

The rearrangement uses TRBV11-3 and TRBJ2-2, with a weak D call TRBD2 (6 bases). This CDR3 contains 13 residues. Germline lookup yields CDR1 SGHNT and CDR2 YENEEA. The V gene lost 3 bases and the J gene lost 6 bases, with 8 bases spanning the gap. CDR3 protein: CASSLRDPGELFF. DNA for the CDR3: TGTGCCAGCAGCTTGCGGGACCCCGGGGAGCTGTTTTTT.

The V and J genes are TRBV7-2 and TRBJ2-7; maybe TRBD2 (5 bases). CDR1 is SGHTA, CDR2 FQGNSA, per germline. Trimming took 9 bases from V and 1 from J, leaving 13 bases between them. This CDR3 contains 13 residues. CDR3 bases: TGTGCCAGTGCAGCGACTACATCCTACGAGCAGTACTTC. It translates to CASAATTSYEQYF.

The genes are TRBV7-9 and TRBJ2-4; the D gene is possibly TRBD2 (6 bases). V lost 4 bases to trimming and J lost 1 base, with 11 bases between them. Germline CDR1 SEHNR, CDR2 FQNEAQ (reference sequence). This CDR3 has 15 residues. Here the CDR3 DNA reads TGTGCCAGCAGCTCGGCACGGGAGGCCAAAAACATTCAGTACTTC. It encodes CASSSAREAKNIQYF.

This clone has just a few counts. The chain carries TRBV28 and TRBJ1-1, with D possibly matching TRBD1 (6 bases). The CDR3 totals 15 residues. The germline V gene has CDR1 MDHEN and CDR2 SYDVKM. The V end lost 3 bases, the J end lost 3 bases, and 14 bases lay between the germline ends. DNA for the CDR3: TGTGCCAGCAGTTTGGCGGGGGGCTCGGACACTGAAGCTTTCTTT. Translating gives CASSLAGGSDTEAFF.

V is TRBV3-1 (or the pseudogene TRBV3-2) and J is TRBJ1-1; tentative D call: TRBD1 (6 bases). V lost 3 bases and J 4 bases, leaving 12 bases between the germline ends. The CDR3 is made up of 14 amino acids. Germline CDR1 LGHDT, CDR2 YNNKEL (reference sequence). CDR3 in amino acids: CASSQGHRPTEAFF. The CDR3 DNA follows: TGTGCCAGCAGCCAGGGACACAGGCCCACTGAAGCTTTCTTT.

The chain joins TRBV9 to TRBJ1-1; D is perhaps TRBD1 (5 bases). V lost 2 bases, J lost 5 bases, and 13 bases lay in between. The CDR3 is 14 amino acids. Germline V gene lookup returns CDR1 SGDLS and CDR2 YYNGEE. As DNA, the CDR3 is TGTGCCAGCAGCGTCCCTGGGGGGGGGACTGAAGCTTTCTTT. Protein sequence: CASSVPGGGTEAFF. The variable domain in full, completed from reference TRBV9 and TRBJ1-1, reads DSGVTQTPKHLITATGQRVTLRCSPRSGDLSVYWYQQSLDQGLQFLIQYYNGEERAKGNILERFSAQQFPDLHSELNLSSLELGDSALYFCASSVPGGGTEAFFGQGTRLTVV.